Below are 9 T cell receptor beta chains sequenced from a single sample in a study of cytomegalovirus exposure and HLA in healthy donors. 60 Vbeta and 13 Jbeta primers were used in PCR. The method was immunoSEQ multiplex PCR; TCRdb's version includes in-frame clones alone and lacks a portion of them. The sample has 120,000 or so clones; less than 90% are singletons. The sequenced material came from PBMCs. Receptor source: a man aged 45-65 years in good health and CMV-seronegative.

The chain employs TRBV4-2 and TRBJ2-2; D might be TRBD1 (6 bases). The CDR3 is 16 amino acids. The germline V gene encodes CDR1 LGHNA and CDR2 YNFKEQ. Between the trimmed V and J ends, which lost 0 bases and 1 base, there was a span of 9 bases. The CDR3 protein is CASSQEGAGNTGELFF. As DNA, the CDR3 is TGTGCCAGCAGCCAAGAGGGGGCAGGGAACACCGGGGAGCTGTTTTTT.

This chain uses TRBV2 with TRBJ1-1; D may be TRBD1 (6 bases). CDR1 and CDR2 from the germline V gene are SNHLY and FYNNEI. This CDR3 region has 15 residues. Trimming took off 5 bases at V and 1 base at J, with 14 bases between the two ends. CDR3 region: CASSPRQVGNTEAFF. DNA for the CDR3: TGTGCCAGCAGTCCCAGACAGGTTGGGAACACTGAAGCTTTCTTT.

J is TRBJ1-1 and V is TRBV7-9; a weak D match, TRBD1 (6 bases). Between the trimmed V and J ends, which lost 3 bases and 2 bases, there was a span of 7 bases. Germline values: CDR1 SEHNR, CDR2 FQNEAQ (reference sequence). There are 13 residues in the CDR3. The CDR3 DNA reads TGTGCCAGCAGCTTGGGACAAAACACTGAAGCTTTCTTT. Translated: CASSLGQNTEAFF.

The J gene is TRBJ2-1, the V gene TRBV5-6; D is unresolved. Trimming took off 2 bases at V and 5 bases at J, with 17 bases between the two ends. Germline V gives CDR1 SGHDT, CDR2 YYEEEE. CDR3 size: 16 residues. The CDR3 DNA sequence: TGTGCCAGCAGCTTCCCCCGAGGCCCTCGAGACAATGAGCAGTTCTTC. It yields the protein CASSFPRGPRDNEQFF. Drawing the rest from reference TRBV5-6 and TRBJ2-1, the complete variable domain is DAGVTQSPTHLIKTRGQQVTLRCSPKSGHDTVSWYQQALGQGPQFIFQYYEEEERQRGNFPDRFSGHQFPNYSSELNVNALLLGDSALYLCASSFPRGPRDNEQFFGPGTRLTVL.

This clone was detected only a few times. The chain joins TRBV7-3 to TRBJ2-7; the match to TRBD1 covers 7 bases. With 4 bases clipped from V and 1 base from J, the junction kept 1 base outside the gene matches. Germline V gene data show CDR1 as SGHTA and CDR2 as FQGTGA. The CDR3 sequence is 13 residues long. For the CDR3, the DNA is TGTGCCAGCAGCTCGGACAGGTCCTACGAGCAGTACTTC. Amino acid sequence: CASSSDRSYEQYF.

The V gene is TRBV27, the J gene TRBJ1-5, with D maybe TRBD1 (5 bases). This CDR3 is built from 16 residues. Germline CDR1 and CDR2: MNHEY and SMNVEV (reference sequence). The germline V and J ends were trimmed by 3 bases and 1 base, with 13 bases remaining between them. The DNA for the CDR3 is TGTGCCAGCAGTTTCGGTCGGGGGGGGAGCAATCAGCCCCAGCATTTT. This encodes CASSFGRGGSNQPQHF.

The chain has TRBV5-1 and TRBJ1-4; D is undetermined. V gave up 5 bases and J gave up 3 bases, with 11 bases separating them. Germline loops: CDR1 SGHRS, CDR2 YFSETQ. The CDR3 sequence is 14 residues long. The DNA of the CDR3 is TGCGCCAGCAGTTATAGAAGTTCTAATGAAAAACTGTTTTTT. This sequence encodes CASSYRSSNEKLFF.

The CDR3 spells CASSLDRTGGAYNEQFF. As DNA, the CDR3 is TGTGCCAGCAGCTTAGATCGGACGGGGGGAGCCTACAATGAGCAGTTCTTC. The rearrangement links TRBV11-2 to TRBJ2-1; 7 positions agree with TRBD2. V shed 0 bases, J shed 2 bases, and the junction held 7 bases outside the gene matches. The germline V gene encodes CDR1 SGHAT and CDR2 FQNNGV. The CDR3 has 17 residues.

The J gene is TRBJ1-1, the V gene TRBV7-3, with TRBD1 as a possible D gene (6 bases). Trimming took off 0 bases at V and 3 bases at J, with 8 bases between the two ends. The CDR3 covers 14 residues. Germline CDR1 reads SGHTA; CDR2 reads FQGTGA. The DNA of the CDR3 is TGTGCCAGCAGCTTAACAGGGGGAGACACTGAAGCTTTCTTT. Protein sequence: CASSLTGGDTEAFF.